This T cell receptor (beta chain) was retrieved from a study of blood T cell repertoires in COVID-19. Overall study context: COVID-19 samples, acute and convalescent, were from the United States, Italy and Spain.

With V trimmed by 1 base and J by 6 bases, 7 bases remained unmatched. The CDR3 covers 16 residues. The germline V gene encodes CDR1 SGDLS and CDR2 YYNGEE. Per the original methods: The authors estimated nucleated cell counts from reference gene primer amplification. Clones were sequenced by immunoSEQ multiplex PCR, and TCRdb holds only the in-frame ones, with some missing. That table is the source of V, J and clone size, and D and trimming were worked out from the DNA. The top ten clones hold approximately 16% of a sample with 30,000 to 35,000 clones, roughly three quarters of them seen once. The clonotype was recovered from a human donor in a cohort sampled during active COVID-19. The rearrangement links TRBV9 to TRBJ1-6, with TRBD1 identical over 7 bases. The specimen sequenced was peripheral blood. The CDR3 reads CASSVSGTVSNSPLHF. The CDR3 DNA is TGTGCCAGCAGCGTATCCGGGACAGTCTCTAATTCACCCCTCCACTTT.